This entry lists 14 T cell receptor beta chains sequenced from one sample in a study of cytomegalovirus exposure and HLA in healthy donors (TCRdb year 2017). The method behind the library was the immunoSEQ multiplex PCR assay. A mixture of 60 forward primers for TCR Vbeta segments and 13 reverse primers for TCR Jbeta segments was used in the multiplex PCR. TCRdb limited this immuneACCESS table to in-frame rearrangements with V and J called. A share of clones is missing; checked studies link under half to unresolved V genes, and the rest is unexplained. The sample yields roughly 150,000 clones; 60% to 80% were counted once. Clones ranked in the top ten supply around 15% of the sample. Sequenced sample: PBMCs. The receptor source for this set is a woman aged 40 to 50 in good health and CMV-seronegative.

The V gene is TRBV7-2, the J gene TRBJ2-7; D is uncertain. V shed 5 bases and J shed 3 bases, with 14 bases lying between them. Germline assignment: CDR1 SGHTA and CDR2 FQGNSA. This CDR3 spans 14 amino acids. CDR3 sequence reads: CASSVRLRYYEQYF. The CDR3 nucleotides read TGTGCCAGCAGCGTACGTTTGAGGTACTACGAGCAGTACTTC.

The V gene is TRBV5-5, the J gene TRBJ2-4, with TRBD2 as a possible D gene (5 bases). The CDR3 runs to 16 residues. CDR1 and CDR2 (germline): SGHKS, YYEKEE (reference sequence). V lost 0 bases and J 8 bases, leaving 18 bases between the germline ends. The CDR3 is CASSLAAGTVVDIQYF. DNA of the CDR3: TGTGCCAGCAGCTTGGCCGCGGGTACGGTGGTAGACATTCAGTACTTC.

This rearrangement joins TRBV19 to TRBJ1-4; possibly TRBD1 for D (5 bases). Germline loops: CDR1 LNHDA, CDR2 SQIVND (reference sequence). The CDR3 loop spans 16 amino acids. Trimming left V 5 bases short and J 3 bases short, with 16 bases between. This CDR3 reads CASSAFSGRPNEKLFF. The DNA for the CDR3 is TGTGCCAGTAGTGCCTTCTCAGGGCGCCCTAATGAAAAACTGTTTTTT.

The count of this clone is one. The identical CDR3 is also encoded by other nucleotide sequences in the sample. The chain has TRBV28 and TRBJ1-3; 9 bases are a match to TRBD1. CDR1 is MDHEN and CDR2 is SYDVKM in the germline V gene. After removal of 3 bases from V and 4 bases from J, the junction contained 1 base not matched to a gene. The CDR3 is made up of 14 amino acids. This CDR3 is CASSLGQGGNTIYF. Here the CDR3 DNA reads TGTGCCAGCAGTTTGGGACAGGGCGGAAACACCATATATTTT.

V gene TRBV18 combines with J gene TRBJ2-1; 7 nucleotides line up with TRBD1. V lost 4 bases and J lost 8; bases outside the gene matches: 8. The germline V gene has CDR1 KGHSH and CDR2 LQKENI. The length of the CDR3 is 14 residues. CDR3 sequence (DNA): TGTGCCAGCTCACTAGGGGACAGTGTGGATGAGCAGTTCTTC. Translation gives CASSLGDSVDEQFF. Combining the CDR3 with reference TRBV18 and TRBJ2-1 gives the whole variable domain NAGVMQNPRHLVRRRGQEARLRCSPMKGHSHVYWYRQLPEEGLKFMVYLQKENIIDESGMPKERFSAEFPKEGPSILRIQQVVRGDSAAYFCASSLGDSVDEQFFGPGTRLTVL.

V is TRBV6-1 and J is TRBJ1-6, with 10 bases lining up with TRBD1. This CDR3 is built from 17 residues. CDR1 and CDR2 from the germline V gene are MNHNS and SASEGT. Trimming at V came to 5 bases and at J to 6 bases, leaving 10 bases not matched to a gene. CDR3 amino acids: CASSKGPGQGLNSPLHF. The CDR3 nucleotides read TGTGCCAGCAGTAAAGGTCCGGGACAGGGGCTTAATTCACCCCTCCACTTT.

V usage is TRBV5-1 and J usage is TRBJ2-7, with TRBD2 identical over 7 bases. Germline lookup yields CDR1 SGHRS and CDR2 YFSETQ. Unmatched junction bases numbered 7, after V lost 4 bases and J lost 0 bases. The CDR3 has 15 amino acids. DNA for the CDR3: TGCGCCAGCAGCCTAAGCGGGGCCGCCTCCTACGAGCAGTACTTC. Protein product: CASSLSGAASYEQYF.

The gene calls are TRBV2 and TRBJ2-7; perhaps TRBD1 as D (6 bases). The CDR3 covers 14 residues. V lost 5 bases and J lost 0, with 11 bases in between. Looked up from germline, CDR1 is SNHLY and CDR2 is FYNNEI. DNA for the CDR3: TGTGCCAGCAGTCCATCAGGGGACTCCTACGAGCAGTACTTC. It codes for CASSPSGDSYEQYF.

The DNA for the CDR3 is TGTGCCAGCAGCCCCCAGGCTAGCGGGGGCCAAGAGACCCAGTACTTC. Translated, it gives CASSPQASGGQETQYF. The rearrangement joins TRBV7-2 to TRBJ2-5, with TRBD2 identical over 10 bases. Germline CDR1 reads SGHTA; CDR2 reads FQGNSA. With V trimmed by 5 bases and J by 1 base, 7 bases remained unmatched. This CDR3 is 16 amino acids long.

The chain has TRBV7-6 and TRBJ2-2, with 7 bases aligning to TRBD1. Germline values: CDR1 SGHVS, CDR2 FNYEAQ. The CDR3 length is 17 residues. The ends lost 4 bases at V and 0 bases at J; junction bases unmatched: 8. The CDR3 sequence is CASSSWTGTANTGELFF. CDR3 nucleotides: TGTGCCAGCAGCTCGTGGACCGGGACAGCGAACACCGGGGAGCTGTTTTTT.

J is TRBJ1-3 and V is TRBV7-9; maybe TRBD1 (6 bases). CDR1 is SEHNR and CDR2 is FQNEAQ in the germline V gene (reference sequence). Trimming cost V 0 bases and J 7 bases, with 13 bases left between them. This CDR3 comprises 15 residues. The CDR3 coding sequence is TGTGCCAGCAGCTTAGCAGGGGGTCGGGGTAACACCATATATTTT. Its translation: CASSLAGGRGNTIYF.

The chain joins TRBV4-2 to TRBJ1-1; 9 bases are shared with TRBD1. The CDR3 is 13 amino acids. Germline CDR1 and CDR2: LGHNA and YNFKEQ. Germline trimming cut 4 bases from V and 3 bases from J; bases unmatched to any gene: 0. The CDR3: CASSRQGDTEAFF. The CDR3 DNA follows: TGTGCCAGCAGCCGACAGGGGGACACTGAAGCTTTCTTT.

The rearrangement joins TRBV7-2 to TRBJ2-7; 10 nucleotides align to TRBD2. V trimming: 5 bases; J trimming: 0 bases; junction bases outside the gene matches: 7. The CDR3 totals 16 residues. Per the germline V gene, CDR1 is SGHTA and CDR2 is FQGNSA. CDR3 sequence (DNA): TGTGCCAGCAGCCAACGGACTAGCGGAAGCTCCTACGAGCAGTACTTC. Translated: CASSQRTSGSSYEQYF.

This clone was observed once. CDR3 in DNA: TGTGCCAGCAGCCCAATCTCCCCCTGGCGGGGGGGAGTGAAATCCTACGAGCAGTACTTC. This codes for CASSPISPWRGGVKSYEQYF. V is TRBV27 and J is TRBJ2-7; TRBD2 aligns across 9 bases. The germline V gene encodes CDR1 MNHEY and CDR2 SMNVEV (reference sequence). J lost 1 base, V lost 6 bases, and 22 bases had no gene match. The CDR3 consists of 20 residues.